A selection of T cell receptor beta chains follows, all from one sample in a study of blood T cell repertoires in COVID-19. The protocol was immunoSEQ multiplex PCR, while the TCRdb copy is restricted to in-frame clones and leaves out a portion. This sample has roughly 120,000 clones; around nine tenths occur once, and the top ten carry about 2%. Sequenced material: peripheral blood. Receptor source: a woman in her 50s with acute or convalescent COVID-19. Each CDR3 is given with its conserved first and last residue. A D gene is named only where the DNA matches it firmly. Clone size is given for some rows only: seen once, a few or many times, or a class if the clone is expanded.

v_gene,j_gene,abundance,len,d_gene,CDR3nt,CDR3aa
TRBV5-5,TRBJ1-2,NA,15,NA,TGTGCCAGCAGGGGGAATACAGGGACTAACTATGGCTACACCTTC,CASRGNTGTNYGYTF
TRBV29-1,TRBJ1-2,NA,12,TRBD1,TGCAGCGTTTTCTTATTGGACAGGGAGACCACCTTC,CSVFLLDRETTF
TRBV9,TRBJ2-3,NA,14,TRBD2,TGTGCCAGCAGCGGCATAGCGGGCCCAGATACGCAGTATTTT,CASSGIAGPDTQYF
TRBV5-1,TRBJ2-3,NA,15,TRBD1,TGCGCCAGCAGCTCCCGGACAGGGTATACAGATACGCAGTATTTT,CASSSRTGYTDTQYF
TRBV5-1,TRBJ1-2,NA,15,TRBD1,TGCGCCAGCAGCTTGGGGGGACAGGCTAACTATGGCTACACCTTC,CASSLGGQANYGYTF
TRBV18,TRBJ1-4,NA,15,NA,TGTGCCAGCTCAGGGGGCGCCTCAACTAATGAAAAACTGTTTTTT,CASSGGASTNEKLFF
TRBV11-2,TRBJ2-1,NA,16,TRBD2,TGTGCCAGCAGCTTAGGACTAGCGGGCTCCTACAATGAGCAGTTCTTC,CASSLGLAGSYNEQFF
TRBV5-4,TRBJ1-3,NA,14,NA,TGTGCCAGCAGCTTATCCAGCTCTGGAAACACCATATATTTT,CASSLSSSGNTIYF
TRBV5-1,TRBJ1-3,NA,15,TRBD1,TGCGCCAGCAGCCTAACAGGGGACTTAGGAAACACCATATATTTT,CASSLTGDLGNTIYF
TRBV10-3,TRBJ1-2,NA,15,NA,TGTGCCATCAGTGGTTCTGACAGATTTAACTATGGCTACACCTTC,CAISGSDRFNYGYTF
TRBV3-1/TRBV3-2,TRBJ1-3,NA,14,NA,TGTGCCAGCAGCCAAGAGGGCCTAAGAAACACCATATATTTT,CASSQEGLRNTIYF
TRBV30,TRBJ1-5,NA,14,NA,TGTGCCTGGAGGGGCCCCGGGAGGAATCAGCCCCAGCATTTT,CAWRGPGRNQPQHF
TRBV18,TRBJ2-1,NA,16,NA,TGTGCCAGCTCACTAGAAGAGGGTGCCAAGGTAGTTCAGCAGTTCTTC,CASSLEEGAKVVQQFF
TRBV4-3,TRBJ1-1,NA,14,NA,TGCGCCAGCAGCCAAGATCCGTTTTACACTGAAGCTTTCTTT,CASSQDPFYTEAFF
TRBV2,TRBJ2-1,NA,17,TRBD2,TGTGCCAGCAGGGACAGTCCTAGCGGGAGCTCCTACAATGAGCAGTTCTTC,CASRDSPSGSSYNEQFF
TRBV2,TRBJ2-5,NA,16,TRBD2,TGTGCCAGTCAGCCCACTGGCGGGAGGATCCAAGAGACCCAGTACTTC,CASQPTGGRIQETQYF
TRBV7-2,TRBJ1-6,NA,15,TRBD1,TGTGCCAGCAGCTTACGGGACAGGGGTAATTCACCCCTCCACTTT,CASSLRDRGNSPLHF
TRBV20-1,TRBJ2-2,NA,14,TRBD1,TGCAGTGCTAGTGACAGGGTAACTGGCGGGGAGCTGTTTTTT,CSASDRVTGGELFF
TRBV4-2,TRBJ1-6,NA,15,NA,TGTGCCAGCAGCCAGGGGGAGGGGATAAATTCACCCCTCCACTTT,CASSQGEGINSPLHF
TRBV9,TRBJ2-1,NA,18,TRBD2,TGTGCCAGCAGCCCGGGACTAGCGGGGAACTATGCCTACAATGAGCAGTTCTTC,CASSPGLAGNYAYNEQFF
TRBV6-2/TRBV6-3,TRBJ1-2,NA,16,TRBD1,TGTGCCAGCAGTTTCAGGACAGGAACTGTTACCCGTGGCTACACCTTC,CASSFRTGTVTRGYTF
TRBV4-2,TRBJ2-7,NA,13,NA,TGTGCCAGCAGCCAAGGGGGCGGCTACGAGCAGTACTTC,CASSQGGGYEQYF
TRBV6-5,TRBJ2-2,NA,14,NA,TGTGCCAGCGCCGAATTGTGGGCTGGCGGGGAGCTGTTTTTT,CASAELWAGGELFF
TRBV6-5,TRBJ2-2,few,14,TRBD1,TGTGCCAGCAGTTACCGGACAGGGGTCGGGGAGCTGTTTTTT,CASSYRTGVGELFF
TRBV11-2,TRBJ2-7,NA,15,NA,TGTGCCAGCAAATTGGCGGGGCCACATTCCTACGAGCAGTACTTC,CASKLAGPHSYEQYF
TRBV4-3,TRBJ1-1,NA,15,NA,TGCGCCAGCAGCCAGGATCGCGACACTCACACTGAAGCTTTCTTT,CASSQDRDTHTEAFF
TRBV9,TRBJ2-1,once,14,TRBD2,TGTGCCAGCAGCGTAGGGCTAGCGGGAGTCGAGCAGTTCTTC,CASSVGLAGVEQFF
TRBV4-1,TRBJ2-1,NA,15,TRBD2,TGCGCCAGCAGCTCGGTAGCGGGCTCATCCAATGAGCAGTTCTTC,CASSSVAGSSNEQFF
TRBV14,TRBJ1-2,once,15,NA,TGTGCCAGCAGCCAAGATCGAGGAGGACTGCTTGGCTACACCTTC,CASSQDRGGLLGYTF
TRBV6-2/TRBV6-3,TRBJ2-7,NA,14,NA,TGTGCCAGCAGTTTACTAGGAAATCACTACGAGCAGTACTTC,CASSLLGNHYEQYF
TRBV7-9,TRBJ1-6,NA,12,TRBD1,TGTGCCAGCAGCTTAGAAGAGGGACAGGGGCACTTT,CASSLEEGQGHF
TRBV12-3/TRBV12-4,TRBJ1-1,NA,13,TRBD1,TGTGCCAGCAGTAGGGACAGCCCTAAACTGGCTTTCTTT,CASSRDSPKLAFF
TRBV10-3,TRBJ1-2,NA,15,NA,TGTGCCATCAGTCTGGGAGGGCTTGGAAACTATGGCTACACCTTC,CAISLGGLGNYGYTF
TRBV27,TRBJ2-2,NA,17,NA,TGTGCCAGCTCCCTGGGGGTTGGCAGGGGATTTCCCGGGGAGCTGTTTTTT,CASSLGVGRGFPGELFF
TRBV15,TRBJ2-1,NA,18,TRBD2,TGTGCCACCAGCATCCCTGGGACTAGCGGGCGGTCGTACAATGAGCAGTTCTTC,CATSIPGTSGRSYNEQFF
TRBV5-8,TRBJ1-6,few,11,NA,TGTGCCAGCAGTCTTAATTCACCCCTCCACTTT,CASSLNSPLHF
TRBV9,TRBJ1-2,NA,14,NA,TGTGCCAGCAGCGGGAGGAGCTCTAACTATGGCTACACCTTC,CASSGRSSNYGYTF
TRBV6-6,TRBJ1-2,NA,12,NA,TGTGCCAGCAGCCCTGACGGAGGGGGCTACACCTTC,CASSPDGGGYTF
TRBV19,TRBJ1-2,NA,16,NA,TGTGCCAGTAGTATAAGATGGGCCATTTCCGGCTATGGCTACACCTTC,CASSIRWAISGYGYTF
TRBV27,TRBJ2-6,NA,17,TRBD2,TGTGCCAGCCTAGGGAACGCGGGAGTGCTGGGGGCCAACGTCCTGACTTTC,CASLGNAGVLGANVLTF
TRBV7-9,TRBJ2-7,NA,17,TRBD2,TGTGCCAGCCAGCCCGGTCAGCGGGAGTCGATTCCCTACGAGCAGTACTTC,CASQPGQRESIPYEQYF
TRBV29-1,TRBJ1-2,once,15,NA,TGCAGCGTTGACCTACAGGGAAAAGACCCCCAACTCTACACCTTC,CSVDLQGKDPQLYTF
TRBV6-2/TRBV6-3,TRBJ2-7,NA,13,NA,TGTGCCAGCAGTTTCACATACAGGGACGAGCAGTACTTC,CASSFTYRDEQYF
TRBV27,TRBJ1-2,NA,13,TRBD1,TGTGCCAGCAGTCCGCAGACAGGGCCTGGCTACACCTTC,CASSPQTGPGYTF
TRBV24-1,TRBJ2-5,NA,16,TRBD2,TGTGCCACCAGTGACAAGGGACTAGCGGGGGGAGGGACCCAGTACTTC,CATSDKGLAGGGTQYF
TRBV18,TRBJ1-1,NA,16,NA,TGTGCCAGCTCACCATTCAGTCTCCGGGAGAACACTGAAGCTTTCTTT,CASSPFSLRENTEAFF
TRBV5-6,TRBJ2-7,NA,14,NA,TGTGCCAGCAGCTTGTGGCAGATCATGCTCGAGCAGTACTTC,CASSLWQIMLEQYF
TRBV11-3,TRBJ1-5,few,14,TRBD1,TGTGCCAGCAGCTTCCAGGGGGCTGGGCAGCCCCAGCATTTT,CASSFQGAGQPQHF
TRBV6-5,TRBJ1-2,few,13,TRBD1,TGTGCCAGCAGTTGGACAGGGTCTGATGGCTACACCTTC,CASSWTGSDGYTF
TRBV14,TRBJ1-2,once,16,TRBD1,TGTGCCAGCAGCCAGCTATTGGGACAGGGAAACTATGGCTACACCTTC,CASSQLLGQGNYGYTF
TRBV20-1,TRBJ1-2,NA,16,TRBD1,TGCAGTGCTAGTGCCCCCTCGGGACAGGGGGTTTATGGCTACACCTTC,CSASAPSGQGVYGYTF
TRBV9,TRBJ2-7,NA,15,NA,TGTGCCAGCAGCGCAGGGGCCCTGAGCTCCTACGAGCAGTACTTC,CASSAGALSSYEQYF
TRBV29-1,TRBJ2-1,NA,15,TRBD1,TGCAGCGTCGAACTGGACAGGGGGCCCTACAATGAGCAGTTCTTC,CSVELDRGPYNEQFF
TRBV7-9,TRBJ2-1,NA,16,NA,TGTGCCAGCAGCTTATTAGGACAGGGAGGGTACAATGAGCAGTTCTTC,CASSLLGQGGYNEQFF